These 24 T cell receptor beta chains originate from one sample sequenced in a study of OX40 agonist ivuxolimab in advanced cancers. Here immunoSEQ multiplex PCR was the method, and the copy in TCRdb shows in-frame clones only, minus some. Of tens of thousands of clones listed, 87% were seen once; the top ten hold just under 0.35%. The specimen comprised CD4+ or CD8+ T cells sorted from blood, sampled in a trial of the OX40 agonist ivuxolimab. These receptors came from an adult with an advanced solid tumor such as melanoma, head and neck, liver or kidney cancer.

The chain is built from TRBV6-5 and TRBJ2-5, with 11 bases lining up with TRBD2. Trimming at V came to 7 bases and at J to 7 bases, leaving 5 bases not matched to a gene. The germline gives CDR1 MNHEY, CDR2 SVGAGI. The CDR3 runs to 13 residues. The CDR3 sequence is CASTDSGGATQYF. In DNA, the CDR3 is TGTGCCAGCACCGATAGCGGGGGGGCGACCCAGTACTTC.

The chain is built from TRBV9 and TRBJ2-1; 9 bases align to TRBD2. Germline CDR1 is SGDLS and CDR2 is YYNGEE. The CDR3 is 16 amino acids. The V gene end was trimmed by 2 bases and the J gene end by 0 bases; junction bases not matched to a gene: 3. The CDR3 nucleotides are TGTGCCAGCAGCGTTGGGCGGGGGGGCTCCTACAATGAGCAGTTCTTC. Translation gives CASSVGRGGSYNEQFF.

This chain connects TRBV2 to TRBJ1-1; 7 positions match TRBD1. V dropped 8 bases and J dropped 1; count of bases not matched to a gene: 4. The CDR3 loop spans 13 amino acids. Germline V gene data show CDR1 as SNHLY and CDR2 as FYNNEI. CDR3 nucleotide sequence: TGTGCCAGCTTAAGGGACAGGAACACTGAAGCTTTCTTT. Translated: CASLRDRNTEAFF.

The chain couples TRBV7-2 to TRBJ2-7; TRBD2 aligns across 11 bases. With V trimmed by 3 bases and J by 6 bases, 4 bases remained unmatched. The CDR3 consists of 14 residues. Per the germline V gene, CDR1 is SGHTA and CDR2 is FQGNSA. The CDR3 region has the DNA TGTGCCAGCAGCTTTAGCGGGGGGGCAGGCGAGCAGTACTTC. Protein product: CASSFSGGAGEQYF. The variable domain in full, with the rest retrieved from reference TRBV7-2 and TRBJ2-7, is GAGVSQSPSNKVTEKGKDVELRCDPISGHTALYWYRQSLGQGLEFLIYFQGNSAPDKSGLPSDRFSAERTGGSVSTLTIQRTQQEDSAVYLCASSFSGGAGEQYFGPGTRLTVT.

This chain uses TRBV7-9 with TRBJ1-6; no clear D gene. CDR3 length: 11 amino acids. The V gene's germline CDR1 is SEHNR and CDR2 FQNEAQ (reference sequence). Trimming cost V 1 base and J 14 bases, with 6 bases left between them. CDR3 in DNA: TGTGCCAGCAGCTTAGGAGAATCCCTCCACTTT. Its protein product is CASSLGESLHF.

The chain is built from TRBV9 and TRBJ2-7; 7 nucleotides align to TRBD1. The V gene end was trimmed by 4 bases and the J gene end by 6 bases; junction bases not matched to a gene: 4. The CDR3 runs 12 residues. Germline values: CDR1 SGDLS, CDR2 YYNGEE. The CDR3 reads CASSLNRGEQYF. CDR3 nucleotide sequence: TGTGCCAGCAGCCTCAACAGGGGCGAGCAGTACTTC.

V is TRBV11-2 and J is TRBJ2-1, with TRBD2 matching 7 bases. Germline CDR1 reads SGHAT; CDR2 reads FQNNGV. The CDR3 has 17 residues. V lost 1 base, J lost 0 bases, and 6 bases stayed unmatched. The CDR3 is CASSLAGGGSSYNEQFF. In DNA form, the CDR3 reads TGTGCCAGCAGCTTAGCGGGGGGTGGGAGCTCCTACAATGAGCAGTTCTTC. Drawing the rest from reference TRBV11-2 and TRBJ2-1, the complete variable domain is EAGVAQSPRYKIIEKRQSVAFWCNPISGHATLYWYQQILGQGPKLLIQFQNNGVVDDSQLPKDRFSAERLKGVDSTLKIQPAKLEDSAVYLCASSLAGGGSSYNEQFFGPGTRLTVL.

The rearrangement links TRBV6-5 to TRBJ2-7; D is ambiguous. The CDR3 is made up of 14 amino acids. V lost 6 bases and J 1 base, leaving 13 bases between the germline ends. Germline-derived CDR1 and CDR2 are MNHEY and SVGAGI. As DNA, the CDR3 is TGTGCCAGCAGGTTGGATGGGCTTTCCTACGAGCAGTACTTC. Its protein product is CASRLDGLSYEQYF.

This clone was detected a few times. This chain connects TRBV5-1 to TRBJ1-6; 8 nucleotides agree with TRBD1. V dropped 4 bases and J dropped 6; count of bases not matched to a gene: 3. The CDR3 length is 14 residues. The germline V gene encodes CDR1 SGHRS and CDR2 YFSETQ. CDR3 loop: CASSVGQVNSPLHF. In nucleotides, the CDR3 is TGCGCCAGCAGCGTGGGACAGGTTAATTCACCCCTCCACTTT.

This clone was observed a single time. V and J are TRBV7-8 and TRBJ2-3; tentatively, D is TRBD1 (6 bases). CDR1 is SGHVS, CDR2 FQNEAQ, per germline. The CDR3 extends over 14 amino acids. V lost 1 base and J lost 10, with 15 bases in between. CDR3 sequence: CASSLEGVVGPQYF. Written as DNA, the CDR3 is TGTGCCAGCAGCTTAGAGGGGGTGGTGGGTCCGCAGTATTTT.

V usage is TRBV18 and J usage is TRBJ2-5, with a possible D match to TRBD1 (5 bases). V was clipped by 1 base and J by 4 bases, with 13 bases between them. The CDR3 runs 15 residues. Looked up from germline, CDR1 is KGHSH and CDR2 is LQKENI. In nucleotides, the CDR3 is TGTGCCAGCTCACCACTCCAAGGGGCGGCAGAGACCCAGTACTTC. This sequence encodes CASSPLQGAAETQYF.

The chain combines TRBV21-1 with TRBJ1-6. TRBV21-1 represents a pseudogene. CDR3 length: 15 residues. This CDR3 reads CASSEIRAGDSPLHF. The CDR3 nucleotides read TGTGCCAGCAGCGAAATAAGGGCCGGTGATTCACCCCTCCACTTT.

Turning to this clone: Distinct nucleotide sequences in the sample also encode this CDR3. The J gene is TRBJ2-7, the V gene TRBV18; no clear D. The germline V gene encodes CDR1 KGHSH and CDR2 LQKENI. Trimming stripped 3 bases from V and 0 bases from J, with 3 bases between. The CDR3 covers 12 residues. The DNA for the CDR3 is TGTGCCAGCTCACCCTCCTCCTACGAGCAGTACTTC. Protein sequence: CASSPSSYEQYF.

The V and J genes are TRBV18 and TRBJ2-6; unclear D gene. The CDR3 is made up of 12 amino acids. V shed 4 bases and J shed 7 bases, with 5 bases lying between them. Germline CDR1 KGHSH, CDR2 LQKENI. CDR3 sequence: CASSRGANVLTF. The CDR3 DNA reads TGTGCCAGCTCACGGGGAGCCAACGTCCTGACTTTC.

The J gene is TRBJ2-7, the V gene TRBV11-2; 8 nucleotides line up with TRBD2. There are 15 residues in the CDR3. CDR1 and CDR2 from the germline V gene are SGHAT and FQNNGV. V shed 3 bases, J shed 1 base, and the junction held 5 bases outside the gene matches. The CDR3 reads CASSFKRGPSYEQYF. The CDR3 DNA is TGTGCCAGCAGCTTCAAGCGGGGGCCGTCCTACGAGCAGTACTTC.

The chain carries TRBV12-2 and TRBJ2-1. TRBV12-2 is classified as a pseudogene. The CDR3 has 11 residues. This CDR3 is CASRNLYEQFF. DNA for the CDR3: TGTGCAAGTCGAAACCTCTATGAGCAGTTCTTC.

This CDR3 reads CASSPLHGDAYEQYF. The CDR3 DNA sequence: TGTGCCAGCTCACCACTTCACGGGGATGCCTACGAGCAGTACTTC. This sequence joins TRBV18 and TRBJ2-7; D is possibly TRBD2 (5 bases). With 1 base removed from V and 2 bases from J, the gap between germline ends came to 12 bases. Per germline, CDR1 KGHSH and CDR2 LQKENI. This CDR3 contains 15 residues.

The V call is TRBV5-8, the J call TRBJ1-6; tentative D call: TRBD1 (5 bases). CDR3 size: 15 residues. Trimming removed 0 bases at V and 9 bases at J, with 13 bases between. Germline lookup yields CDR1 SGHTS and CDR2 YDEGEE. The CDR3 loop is CASSLEERGSSPLHF. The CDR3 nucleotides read TGTGCCAGCAGCTTGGAAGAGAGGGGTAGTTCACCCCTCCACTTT.

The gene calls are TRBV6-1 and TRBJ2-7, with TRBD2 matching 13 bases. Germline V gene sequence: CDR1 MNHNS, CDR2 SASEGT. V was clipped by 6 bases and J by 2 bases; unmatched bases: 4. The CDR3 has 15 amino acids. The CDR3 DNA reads TGTGCCAGCAGGCGGACTAGCGGGGGACCCTACGAGCAGTACTTC. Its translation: CASRRTSGGPYEQYF.

In DNA, the CDR3 is TGTGCCAGCAGCCCGCGGACGGACACTGAAGCTTTCTTT. Amino acids: CASSPRTDTEAFF. The V gene is TRBV5-8, the J gene TRBJ1-1, with unresolved D. Per the germline V gene, CDR1 is SGHTS and CDR2 is YDEGEE. The CDR3 consists of 13 residues. V shed 4 bases and J shed 3 bases, with 10 bases lying between them.

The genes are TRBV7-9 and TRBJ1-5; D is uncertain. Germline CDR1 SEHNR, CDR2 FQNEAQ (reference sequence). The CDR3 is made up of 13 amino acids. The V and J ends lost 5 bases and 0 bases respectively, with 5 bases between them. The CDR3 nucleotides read TGTGCCAGCAGCCGAGATAGCAATCAGCCCCAGCATTTT. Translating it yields CASSRDSNQPQHF.

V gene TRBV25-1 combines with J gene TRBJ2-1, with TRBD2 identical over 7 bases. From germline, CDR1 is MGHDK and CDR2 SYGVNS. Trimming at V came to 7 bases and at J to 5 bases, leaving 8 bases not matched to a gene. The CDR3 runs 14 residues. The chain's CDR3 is CASTDTSGDNEQFF. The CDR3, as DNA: TGTGCCAGCACCGACACAAGCGGGGACAATGAGCAGTTCTTC. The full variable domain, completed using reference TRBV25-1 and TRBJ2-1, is EADIYQTPRYLVIGTGKKITLECSQTMGHDKMYWYQQDPGMELHLIHYSYGVNSTEKGDLSSESTVSRIRTEHFPLTLESARPSHTSQYLCASTDTSGDNEQFFGPGTRLTVL.

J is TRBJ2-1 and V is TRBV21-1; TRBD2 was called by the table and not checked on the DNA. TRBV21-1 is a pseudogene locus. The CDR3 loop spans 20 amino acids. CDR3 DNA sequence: TGTGCCAGCAGCAAAGGCCCGGGACTAGCGGGGGAGAGCTCCTACAATGAGCAGTTCTTC. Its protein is CASSKGPGLAGESSYNEQFF.

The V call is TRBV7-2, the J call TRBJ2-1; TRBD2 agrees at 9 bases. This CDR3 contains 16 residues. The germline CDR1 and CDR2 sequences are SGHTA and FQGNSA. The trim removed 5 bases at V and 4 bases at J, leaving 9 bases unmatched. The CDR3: CASSQQDGLAYNEQFF. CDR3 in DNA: TGTGCCAGCAGCCAACAAGACGGACTAGCGTACAATGAGCAGTTCTTC. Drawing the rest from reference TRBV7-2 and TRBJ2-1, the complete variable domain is GAGVSQSPSNKVTEKGKDVELRCDPISGHTALYWYRQSLGQGLEFLIYFQGNSAPDKSGLPSDRFSAERTGGSVSTLTIQRTQQEDSAVYLCASSQQDGLAYNEQFFGPGTRLTVL.